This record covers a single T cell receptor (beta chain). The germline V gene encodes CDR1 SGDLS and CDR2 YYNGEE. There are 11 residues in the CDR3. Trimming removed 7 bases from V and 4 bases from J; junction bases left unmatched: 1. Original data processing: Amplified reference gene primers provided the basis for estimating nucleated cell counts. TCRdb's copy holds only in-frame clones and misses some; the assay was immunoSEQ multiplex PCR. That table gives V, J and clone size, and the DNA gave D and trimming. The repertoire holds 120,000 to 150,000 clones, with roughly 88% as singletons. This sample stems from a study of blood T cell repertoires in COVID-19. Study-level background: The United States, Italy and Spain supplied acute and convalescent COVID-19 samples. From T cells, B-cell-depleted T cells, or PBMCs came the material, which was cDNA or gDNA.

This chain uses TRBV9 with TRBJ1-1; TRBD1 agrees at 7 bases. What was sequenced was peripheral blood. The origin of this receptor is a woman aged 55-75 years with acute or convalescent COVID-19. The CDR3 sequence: CASEGATEAFF. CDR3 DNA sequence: TGTGCCAGCGAGGGGGCCACTGAAGCTTTCTTT.